This is a list of T cell receptor beta chains from one sample in a study of T-cell reconstitution after alpha-beta-depleted transplantation in children. TCRdb re-called the PCR reads with MiXCR, one entry per CDR3 protein. The sample has approximately 300,000 distinct CDR3 sequences; over 9% are singletons. Sequences were derived from PBMCs, sampled before TCRalphabeta/CD19-depleted stem cell transplant. The receptor source for this set is a boy younger than two with acute myeloid leukemia, due to receive a stem cell transplant. Both conserved end residues are part of each CDR3. The order of the fields is V gene, D gene, J gene, clone size, CDR3 protein, CDR3 DNA. A D gene is named only where the DNA matches it firmly. Not every row has a clone size; where given, it reads once, few, many or a size class.

>TRBV20-1|TRBD1|TRBJ1-1|many
CSARGTGEAFF
TGCAGTGCTAGGGGGACAGGGGAGGCTTTCTTT
>TRBV5-1|TRBD1|TRBJ2-2|-
CASSWTGANTGELFF
TGCGCCAGCAGCTGGACAGGGGCGAACACCGGGGAGCTGTTTTTT
>TRBV9|-|TRBJ2-5|many
CASSVVLGGGPKTQYF
TGTGCCAGCAGCGTAGTTTTGGGGGGGGGCCCAAAGACCCAGTACTTC
>TRBV5-1|TRBD1|TRBJ2-1|many
CASSWWTGEGDEQFF
TGCGCCAGCAGCTGGTGGACAGGGGAAGGGGATGAGCAGTTCTTC
>TRBV27|TRBD1|TRBJ1-3|many
CASSPRDRGNVAGNTIYF
TGTGCCAGCAGTCCCCGGGACAGGGGGAACGTAGCTGGAAACACCATATATTTT
>TRBV7-9|-|TRBJ1-5|-
CASSFGVQGHSNQPQHF
TGTGCCAGCAGCTTCGGGGTACAGGGACATAGCAATCAGCCCCAGCATTTT
>TRBV25-1|TRBD1|TRBJ2-3|-
CASSEDRVRTDTQYF
TGTGCCAGCAGTGAGGACAGGGTCCGCACAGATACGCAGTATTTT
>TRBV5-1|TRBD1|TRBJ1-1|few
CASSRTGGDDAFF
TGCGCCAGCAGCCGGACAGGGGGCGATGACGCTTTCTTT
>TRBV5-6|-|TRBJ2-1|many
CASSLVGTYNEQFF
TGTGCCAGCAGCTTGGTGGGCACCTACAATGAGCAGTTCTTC
>TRBV19|-|TRBJ1-1|-
CASSIGTARRDPNTEAFF
TGTGCCAGTAGTATAGGAACAGCGAGAAGAGATCCGAACACTGAAGCTTTCTTT
>TRBV6-5|-|TRBJ2-2|many
CASSFQPTGPGELFF
TGTGCCAGCAGTTTCCAACCTACAGGGCCCGGGGAGCTGTTTTTT
>TRBV7-2|TRBD1|TRBJ1-5|-
CASSFSGTGVGPQHF
TGTGCCAGCAGCTTTTCCGGGACAGGGGTCGGTCCCCAGCATTTT
>TRBV4-2|-|TRBJ2-7|many
CASSQAAGEQYF
TGTGCCAGCAGCCAAGCTGCGGGCGAGCAGTACTTC
>TRBV5-8|-|TRBJ2-6|-
CASSFGEVGSGANVLTF
TGTGCCAGCAGCTTTGGGGAGGTTGGCTCTGGGGCCAACGTCCTGACTTTC
>TRBV12-3/TRBV12-4|TRBD1|TRBJ2-7|many
CASSVGTGFEQYF
TGTGCCAGCAGCGTCGGGACAGGGTTCGAGCAGTACTTC
>TRBV12-3/TRBV12-4|TRBD1|TRBJ1-5|many
CASSSRGYNQPQHF
TGTGCCAGCAGCTCCAGGGGGTACAATCAGCCCCAGCATTTT
>TRBV7-9|-|TRBJ2-2|-
CASSLRTITGELFF
TGTGCCAGCAGCCTAAGGACGATCACCGGGGAGCTGTTTTTT
>TRBV12-3/TRBV12-4|TRBD2|TRBJ2-1|many
CASSFLGLVNEQFF
TGTGCCAGCAGTTTTCTGGGACTAGTTAATGAGCAGTTCTTC
>TRBV14|-|TRBJ2-7|many
CASSQEHEQYF
TGTGCCAGCAGCCAAGAGCACGAGCAGTACTTC
>TRBV7-2|-|TRBJ1-2|many
CASSLEPAGHGYTF
TGTGCCAGCAGCTTAGAACCCGCGGGGCATGGCTACACCTTC
>TRBV28|-|TRBJ2-3|many
CASSLYGEATDTQYF
TGTGCCAGCAGTTTATATGGGGAGGCCACAGATACGCAGTATTTT
>TRBV6-4|TRBD2|TRBJ2-2|-
CASRSTSGSGASSNTGELFF
TGTGCCAGCAGGTCGACTAGCGGGAGTGGAGCATCTTCGAACACCGGGGAGCTGTTTTTT
>TRBV7-3|TRBD1|TRBJ2-7|few
CASSRTGGHDEQYF
TGTGCCAGCAGTCGGACAGGGGGCCACGACGAGCAGTACTTC
>TRBV7-9|-|TRBJ2-7|many
CASSLVLGTRSYEQYF
TGTGCCAGCAGCTTAGTCTTAGGGACACGATCCTACGAGCAGTACTTC
>TRBV10-3|TRBD2|TRBJ2-5|many
CAIRRGSGIQETQYF
TGTGCCATCCGACGGGGAAGCGGGATCCAAGAGACCCAGTACTTC
>TRBV7-9|TRBD2|TRBJ2-7|many
CASTGLAGGPSYEQYF
TGTGCCAGCACCGGACTAGCGGGAGGCCCCTCCTACGAGCAGTACTTC
>TRBV12-5|TRBD2|TRBJ2-1|few
CASGLVLRGGLAGGNEQFF
TGTGCTAGTGGTTTGGTACTCCGAGGAGGACTAGCGGGAGGGAATGAGCAGTTCTTC
>TRBV2|-|TRBJ2-7|-
CASSENVVYEQYF
TGTGCCAGCAGTGAGAATGTGGTCTACGAGCAGTACTTC